Listed here are 8 T cell receptor beta chains from one sample, sequenced in a study of identical twins. A single record per CDR3 protein comes from TCRdb applying MiXCR to the 5' RACE reads. The sample includes 200,000 to 300,000 distinct CDR3 sequences, 7.5% of them seen just once. A further study also used this sample, focusing on yellow fever vaccine responses in identical twins.

Sample: CD8+ T cells sorted from blood. The receptors shown here come from a woman under 30 in good health.

This clonotype occurred many times. This chain links TRBV20-1 with TRBJ2-2, with D perhaps matching TRBD1 (6 bases). The CDR3 runs to 14 residues. V gave up 7 bases and J gave up 3 bases, with 15 bases separating them. The germline V gene encodes CDR1 DFQATT and CDR2 SNEGSKA (reference sequence). The CDR3 DNA reads as TGCAGTGTTCTTTCCCGACAGGACACCGGGGAGCTGTTTTTT. The encoded protein is CSVLSRQDTGELFF.

The chain employs TRBV12-3 or TRBV12-4 and TRBJ1-1; possibly TRBD1 for D (5 bases). V shed 5 bases and J shed 4 bases, with 14 bases lying between them. The CDR3 is 14 amino acids. CDR3 sequence reads: CASSPTPQGTEAFF. The CDR3 DNA follows: TGTGCCAGCAGTCCTACTCCGCAGGGCACTGAAGCTTTCTTT.

The rearrangement uses TRBV28 and TRBJ2-1, with D tentatively TRBD1 or TRBD2 (5 bases each). From germline, CDR1 is MDHEN and CDR2 SYDVKM. The length of the CDR3 is 12 residues. V was shortened by 5 bases and J by 13 bases, with 15 bases between the two germline ends. For the CDR3, the DNA is TGTGCCAGCAGTGCCGGGACCCAAGGTCAGTTCTTC. Protein sequence: CASSAGTQGQFF.

The V call is TRBV12-5, the J call TRBJ2-3; D tentatively reads TRBD1 or TRBD2 (5 bases each). Trimming took 6 bases from V and 2 from J, leaving 9 bases between them. The CDR3 spans 13 residues. Germline lookup yields CDR1 LGHNT and CDR2 FRNRAP. The CDR3 coding sequence is TGTGCTAGTGGCTGGGGGTCCACAGATACGCAGTATTTT. Protein sequence: CASGWGSTDTQYF.

This clonotype appeared many times. The chain has TRBV24-1 and TRBJ2-4; 7 nucleotides align to TRBD1. The CDR3 length is 15 residues. V lost 4 bases and J lost 5; bases outside the gene matches: 7. Looked up from germline, CDR1 is KGHDR and CDR2 is SFDVKD. CDR3 nucleotide sequence: TGTGCCACCAGTGAGAGGGGACAGAAGGAAAACATTCAGTACTTC. It yields the protein CATSERGQKENIQYF.

V is TRBV4-1 and J is TRBJ2-5; D ambiguous. V was trimmed by 0 bases and J by 2 bases, leaving 10 bases between them. The CDR3 length is 15 residues. The germline gives CDR1 MGHRA, CDR2 YSYEKL. The CDR3 DNA sequence: TGCGCCAGCAGCCAAGATCTAGGCAGACAAGAGACCCAGTACTTC. Translating it yields CASSQDLGRQETQYF.

The chain links TRBV20-1 to TRBJ2-7, with a weak D call TRBD2 (5 bases). V was pared by 1 base and J by 12 bases, with 13 bases between. Germline assignment: CDR1 DFQATT and CDR2 SNEGSKA (reference sequence). This CDR3 spans 11 amino acids. In DNA form, the CDR3 reads TGCAGTGCTAGAGGGACCGGAGAGGGGTACGTC. This gives the protein CSARGTGEGYV.

The rearrangement uses TRBV20-1 and TRBJ2-7, with D maybe TRBD1 (7 bases). The CDR3 extends over 14 amino acids. Per germline, CDR1 DFQATT and CDR2 SNEGSKA (reference sequence). The V gene lost 1 base and the J gene lost 1 base, with 11 bases spanning the gap. CDR3 protein: CSARGGDSSYEQYF. The CDR3 coding sequence is TGCAGTGCTAGAGGGGGGGACAGTTCCTACGAGCAGTACTTC.